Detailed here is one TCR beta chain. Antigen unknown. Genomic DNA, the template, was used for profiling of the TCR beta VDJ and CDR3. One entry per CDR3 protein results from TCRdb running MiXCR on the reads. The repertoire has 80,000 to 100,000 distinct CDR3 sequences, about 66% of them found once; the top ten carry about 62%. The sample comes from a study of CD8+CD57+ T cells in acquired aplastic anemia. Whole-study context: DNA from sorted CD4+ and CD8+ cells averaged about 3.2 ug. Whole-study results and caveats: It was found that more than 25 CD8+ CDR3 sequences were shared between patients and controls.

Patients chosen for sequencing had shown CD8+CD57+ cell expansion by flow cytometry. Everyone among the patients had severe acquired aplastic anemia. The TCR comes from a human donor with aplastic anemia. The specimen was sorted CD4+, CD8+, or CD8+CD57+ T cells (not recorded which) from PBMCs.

The CDR3 DNA reads TGTGCCATGCGGGACTCCCGCTACGAGCAGTACTTC. Amino acid sequence: CAMRDSRYEQYF. The chain joins TRBV10-3 to TRBJ2-7; perhaps TRBD2 as D (6 bases). This CDR3 comprises 12 residues. In germline, CDR1 is ENHRY, CDR2 SYGVKD. V shed 9 bases and J shed 3 bases, with 12 bases lying between them.